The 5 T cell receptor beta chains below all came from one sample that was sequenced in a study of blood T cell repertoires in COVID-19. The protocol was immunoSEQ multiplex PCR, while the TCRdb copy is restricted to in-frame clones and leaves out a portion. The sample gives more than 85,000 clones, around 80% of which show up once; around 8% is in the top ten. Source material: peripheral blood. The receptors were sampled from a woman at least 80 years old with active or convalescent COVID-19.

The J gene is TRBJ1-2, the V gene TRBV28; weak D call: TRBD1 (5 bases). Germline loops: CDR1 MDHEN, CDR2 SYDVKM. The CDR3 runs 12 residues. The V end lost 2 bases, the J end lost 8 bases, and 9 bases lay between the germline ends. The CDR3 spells CASSLGGFGYTF. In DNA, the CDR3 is TGTGCCAGCAGTTTAGGGGGGTTCGGCTACACCTTC.

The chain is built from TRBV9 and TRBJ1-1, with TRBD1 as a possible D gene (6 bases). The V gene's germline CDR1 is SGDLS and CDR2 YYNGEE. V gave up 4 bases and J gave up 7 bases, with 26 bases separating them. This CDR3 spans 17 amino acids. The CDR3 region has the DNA TGTGCCAGCAGCAGCCTTGTTCAACCAAGGGGGGGATATGAAGCTTTCTTT. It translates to CASSSLVQPRGGYEAFF.

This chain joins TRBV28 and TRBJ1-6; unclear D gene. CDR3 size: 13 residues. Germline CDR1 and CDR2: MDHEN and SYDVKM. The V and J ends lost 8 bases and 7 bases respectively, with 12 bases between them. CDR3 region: CASDEVQNSPLHF. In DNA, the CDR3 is TGTGCCAGCGACGAGGTTCAAAATTCACCCCTCCACTTT.

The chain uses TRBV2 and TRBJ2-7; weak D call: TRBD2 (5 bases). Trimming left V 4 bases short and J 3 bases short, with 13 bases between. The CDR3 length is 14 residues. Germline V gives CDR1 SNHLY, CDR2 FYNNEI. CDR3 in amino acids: CASSGEGRYYEQYF. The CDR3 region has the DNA TGTGCCAGCAGTGGAGAGGGCCGCTACTACGAGCAGTACTTC.

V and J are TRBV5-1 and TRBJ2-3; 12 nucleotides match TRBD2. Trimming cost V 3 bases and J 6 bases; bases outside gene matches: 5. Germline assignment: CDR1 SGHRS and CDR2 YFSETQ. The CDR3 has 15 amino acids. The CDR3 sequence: CASSSSGRAGDTQYF. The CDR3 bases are TGCGCCAGCAGCTCTAGCGGGAGGGCGGGGGATACGCAGTATTTT.